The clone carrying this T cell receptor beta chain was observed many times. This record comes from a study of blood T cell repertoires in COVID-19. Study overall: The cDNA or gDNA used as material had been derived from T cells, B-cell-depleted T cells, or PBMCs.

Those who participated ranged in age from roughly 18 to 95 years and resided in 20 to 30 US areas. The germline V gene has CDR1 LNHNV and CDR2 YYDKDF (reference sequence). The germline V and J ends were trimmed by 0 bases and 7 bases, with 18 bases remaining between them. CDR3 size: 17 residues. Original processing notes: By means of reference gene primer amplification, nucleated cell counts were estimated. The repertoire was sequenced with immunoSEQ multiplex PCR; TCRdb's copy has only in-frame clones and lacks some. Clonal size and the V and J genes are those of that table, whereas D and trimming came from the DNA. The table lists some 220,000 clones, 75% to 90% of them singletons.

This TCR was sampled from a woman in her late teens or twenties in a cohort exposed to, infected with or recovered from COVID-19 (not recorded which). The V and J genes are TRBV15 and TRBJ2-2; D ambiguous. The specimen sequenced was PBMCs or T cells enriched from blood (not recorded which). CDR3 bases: TGTGCCACCAGCAGAGACATCGGAGCCATAAATGTCGGGGAGCTGTTTTTT. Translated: CATSRDIGAINVGELFF.